This T cell receptor (beta chain) was sequenced during a study of cytomegalovirus exposure and HLA in healthy donors. Notes on the study in general: No immune exposure information besides CMV serostatus was available. There were approximately 150 TCR beta chains listed as cytomegalovirus-associated. Reportedly, fewer N-insertions than the roughly 600-donor mean appeared in an Asian-associated ancestry cluster in a later analysis.

PCR used 60 Vbeta primers and 13 Jbeta primers. Original analysis: Later, an analysis found roughly 80 million unique TCR beta chains, and roughly 9.9 million of these were shared. Here immunoSEQ multiplex PCR was the method, and the copy in TCRdb shows in-frame clones only, minus some. That table supplies the V and J calls and clone size; D and trimming were determined from the DNA. The repertoire has over 50,000 clones, 80% to 90% of them found once; the top ten carry 1.5%. This clone was observed a handful of times. Its antigen is still unknown. Sample: PBMCs. The source is a man aged 25-40 years in good health and CMV-seropositive.

CDR3 in DNA: TGTGCCGGCGGGGCAGGAAGGAGGAATACGCAGTATTTT. Translated: CAGGAGRRNTQYF. The chain is built from TRBV7-8 and TRBJ2-3, with D perhaps TRBD2 (6 bases). The V gene lost 11 bases and the J gene lost 7 bases, with 19 bases spanning the gap. Germline V lookup: CDR1 SGHVS, CDR2 FQNEAQ. This CDR3 has 13 amino acids.